Listed below are T cell receptor beta chains from one sample, sequenced in a study of shared clonotypes between healthy human individuals. Produced via immunoSEQ multiplex PCR; TCRdb's table is partial and in-frame only. This sample has some 680,000 clones, with around three quarters found just once. Sequenced input: memory CD4+ T cells sorted from blood. These receptors all come from a woman aged 25-40 years in good health. The CDR3 runs from the conserved cysteine through the conserved F or W. A D gene is named only where the DNA matches it firmly. A row's size may be missing; if present it is once, few, many or a size class.

TRBV27	TRBD1	TRBJ1-4	NA	CASKKTGLGDEKLFF	TGTGCCAGTAAGAAGACAGGGCTTGGGGATGAAAAACTGTTTTTT
TRBV28	NA	TRBJ2-5	NA	CASSPTAVETQYF	TGTGCCAGCAGTCCGACGGCTGTAGAGACCCAGTACTTC
TRBV7-8	NA	TRBJ2-7	NA	CASSLAVRIYEQYF	TGTGCCAGCAGCTTAGCTGTCAGGATCTACGAGCAGTACTTC
TRBV7-8	NA	TRBJ2-2	NA	CASSLMPGLNTGELFF	TGTGCCAGCAGCTTAATGCCGGGATTGAACACCGGGGAGCTGTTTTTT
TRBV7-2	NA	TRBJ1-5	NA	CASARGGGQPQHF	TGTGCCAGCGCCCGGGGAGGGGGTCAGCCCCAGCATTTT
TRBV28	NA	TRBJ1-5	NA	CASNRRRSNQPQHF	TGTGCCAGCAATCGGAGGAGGTCAAATCAGCCCCAGCATTTT
TRBV5-1	NA	TRBJ2-1	NA	CASSGRSWVDEQFF	TGCGCCAGCAGTGGTAGATCGTGGGTGGATGAGCAGTTCTTC
TRBV19	NA	TRBJ1-4	NA	CASGQIGTNEKLFF	TGTGCCAGTGGACAAATAGGAACTAATGAAAAACTGTTTTTT
TRBV16	NA	TRBJ1-2	few	CASSRPGLKNYGYTF	TGTGCCAGCAGCCGCCCGGGCCTTAAGAACTATGGCTACACCTTC
TRBV6-5	NA	TRBJ2-5	NA	CASSYSWGAQETQYF	TGTGCCAGCAGTTACTCGTGGGGGGCCCAAGAGACCCAGTACTTC
TRBV5-6	NA	TRBJ2-7	NA	CASSFLTSYEQYF	TGTGCCAGCAGCTTTCTAACATCCTACGAGCAGTACTTC
TRBV27	TRBD1	TRBJ2-7	NA	CASGGRTGVDYEQYF	TGTGCCAGCGGGGGCCGGACAGGGGTTGACTACGAGCAGTACTTC
TRBV7-8	NA	TRBJ2-6	NA	CASSLARTAGANVLTF	TGTGCCAGCAGCTTAGCGCGAACAGCTGGGGCCAACGTCCTGACTTTC
TRBV28	NA	TRBJ1-3	NA	CASSLHDRPAGNTIYF	TGTGCCAGCAGTTTACACGACAGACCGGCGGGAAACACCATATATTTT
TRBV28	NA	TRBJ2-7	NA	CASRGAVYEQYF	TGTGCCAGCAGAGGGGCTGTTTACGAGCAGTACTTC
TRBV4-2	TRBD2	TRBJ2-1	NA	CASGTAGGNVNEQFF	TGTGCCAGCGGAACAGCGGGAGGGAACGTCAATGAGCAGTTCTTC
TRBV7-6	NA	TRBJ2-7	NA	CASSATGLLKNEQYF	TGTGCCAGCAGCGCAACCGGGCTCCTCAAGAACGAGCAGTACTTC
TRBV19	TRBD2	TRBJ2-1	NA	CASSLGTSGWDEQFF	TGTGCCAGTAGTCTGGGGACTAGCGGGTGGGATGAGCAGTTCTTC
TRBV14	NA	TRBJ2-1	NA	CASSQAIKGEQFF	TGTGCCAGCAGCCAAGCCATCAAGGGTGAGCAGTTCTTC
TRBV4-1	TRBD2	TRBJ2-3	NA	CASSQDSTSGSTDTQYF	TGCGCCAGCAGCCAGGATTCGACTAGCGGTAGCACAGATACGCAGTATTTT
TRBV15	NA	TRBJ2-7	NA	CATSRDSEYEQYF	TGTGCCACCAGCAGAGATTCCGAATACGAGCAGTACTTC
TRBV5-4	NA	TRBJ2-7	NA	CASSLKAVSYEQYF	TGTGCCAGCAGCTTAAAAGCGGTGTCCTACGAGCAGTACTTC
TRBV25-1	TRBD2	TRBJ2-3	NA	CASSGGTSGEHTDTQYF	TGTGCCAGCAGTGGTGGGACTAGCGGGGAACACACAGATACGCAGTATTTT
TRBV19	TRBD1	TRBJ2-2	NA	CASSETGTGGAGELFF	TGTGCCAGTAGCGAGACCGGGACAGGCGGGGCCGGGGAGCTGTTTTTT
TRBV27	TRBD1	TRBJ2-1	NA	CASSLFPPGQGREQFF	TGTGCCAGCAGTTTATTTCCCCCGGGACAGGGGCGTGAGCAGTTCTTC
TRBV4-2	NA	TRBJ1-5	NA	CASSQDGSKGQPQHF	TGTGCCAGCAGCCAAGATGGGAGTAAAGGTCAGCCCCAGCATTTT
TRBV10-1	TRBD1	TRBJ1-1	many	CASRPDRAATEAFF	TGCGCCAGCAGGCCCGACAGGGCAGCGACTGAAGCTTTCTTT
TRBV5-1	NA	TRBJ1-1	NA	CASAQTGARGTEAFF	TGCGCCAGCGCCCAAACGGGGGCGCGGGGCACTGAAGCTTTCTTT
TRBV18	NA	TRBJ1-1	NA	CASSGSGSEAFF	TGTGCCAGCTCAGGAAGTGGGTCTGAAGCTTTCTTT
TRBV7-8	NA	TRBJ2-5	NA	CAGSGTIREETQYF	TGTGCCGGCAGCGGGACAATTAGGGAAGAGACCCAGTACTTC
TRBV5-1	NA	TRBJ1-4	NA	CASSWGPSNEKLFF	TGCGCCAGCAGCTGGGGACCGAGTAATGAAAAACTGTTTTTT
TRBV14	TRBD1	TRBJ2-7	NA	CASRRTGTGYEQYF	TGTGCCAGCAGACGCACCGGGACAGGGTACGAGCAGTACTTC
TRBV19	NA	TRBJ2-3	NA	CASRQIPTDTQYF	TGTGCCAGCCGACAGATCCCAACAGATACGCAGTATTTT
TRBV15	NA	TRBJ1-2	NA	CATSRDKAGAYGYTF	TGTGCCACCAGCAGAGATAAGGCAGGGGCATATGGCTACACCTTC
TRBV10-2	TRBD2	TRBJ2-2	few	CASGRERTSTGEPFF	TGCGCCAGCGGGCGGGAGCGGACGAGCACCGGGGAGCCGTTTTTT
TRBV27	TRBD2	TRBJ2-1	NA	CASSFLGTSGGEQFF	TGTGCCAGCAGTTTTCTTGGGACTAGCGGGGGTGAGCAGTTCTTC
TRBV7-8	NA	TRBJ2-5	NA	CASSLGAPLQETQYF	TGTGCCAGCAGCTTAGGGGCACCTCTTCAAGAGACCCAGTACTTC